This T cell receptor (beta chain) comes out of a study of shared clonotypes between healthy human individuals (dated by TCRdb to the early 2020s). For context, the study as a whole: The cohort included a few men and a couple of women between 18 and 49 years of age. Libraries were prepared and TCR repertoires were sequenced by different laboratories using diverse techniques, in order to increase sequencing depth and limit assay-specific biases. To estimate repertoire size and how much clonotype sharing occurs between individuals, the study deeply sequenced the blood TCR repertoires of five healthy adults. Between about 0.9 and 9 billion PBMCs per donor were obtained by leukapheresis. Here is what the overall study found, with its caveats: Sampling was restricted to blood, and TCR repertoires in tissues likely differ from the TCR repertoires found in blood. Because the study included a small number of donors, the genetic and exposure-history diversity represented was limited. Based on pairwise subsampling, the degree of clonotype sharing among donors was expected to be affected by sequencing depth.

Using the deep immunoSEQ assay, multiplex PCR amplified TCR CDR3 regions from genomic DNA. For each cell subset, the extracted genomic DNA was distributed evenly across all wells of several immunoSEQ 96-well plates, and each plate served as one replicate. Each replicate PCR for unsorted PBMC received about 0.3 ug genomic DNA, equal to about 30,000 T cell genomes. Genomic DNA from unsorted PBMC was sequenced over ten immunoSEQ deep assay plates. Purified libraries were quantified with a Qubit 3.0 fluorometer, sized on a Bioanalyzer 2100, and re-quantified with the KAPA Library Quantification kit. A separate single-read 150-cycle Illumina NextSeq 550 flow cell was used to sequence each immunoSEQ 96-well plate. The paper's data handling went like this. Because the immunoSEQ output held only junctional sequences and lacked quality scores, the filtering could not match the filtering applied to full-length reads. To assign V/J genes and CDR3, sequences were annotated against IMGT germline references using PyIR, a Python wrapper for IgBLAST v1.9. Any read was removed if the V/J assignment was weak (E-value above 1e-6), the CDR3 was missing, or the read contained stop codons, out-of-frame junctions, or ambiguous translated residues. V3J clonotypes were defined by identical inferred V gene, J gene, and CDR3 amino acid sequence. To compute the percentage overlap between repertoires, the number of shared unique clonotypes was divided by the size of the smaller repertoire. Repertoire richness was assessed with RTK rarefaction, the Chao1 estimator, and Recon v2.1 estimates of unobserved clonotypes. What TCRdb holds here is the immuneACCESS table cut down to in-frame rearrangements. Part of the clones is not present; checked against another copy, under half of the missing clones reflect an unresolved V gene, and the others are unexplained. V and J calls and clone size come straight from that table; D and trimming were deduced from the DNA. In this sample the table shows approximately 500,000 clones, 78% of which occur a single time. The ten largest account for 12% of the sample.

Healthy HIV-negative adults with no recently reported acute infections or vaccinations were included as donors. Only Caucasian adults living in Nashville, Tennessee, USA were represented among the donors. For unsorted samples, 75 million to 100 million PBMCs were counted and genomic DNA was extracted with the QIAamp DNA Blood Mini kit. Blood was obtained by leukapheresis, after which PBMCs were separated by Ficoll-Histopaque density gradient centrifugation and cryopreserved in liquid nitrogen vapor phase. To note about this clone: It lacks a known antigen. No qualities accompany the bases; no much larger clone lies one base away. Other DNA sequences from this sample encode an identical CDR3 as well.

CDR1 SNHLY and CDR2 FYNNEI were looked up in the germline V gene. The V end gives up 2 bases and the J end 3 bases, leaving 5 bases in the junction not matched to a gene. The CDR3 numbers 16 residues from cysteine through phenylalanine. Of all the DNA, just the CDR3 is kept, 48 bases in frame from base 1. The sequence derives from a woman aged 40 to 49 in good health. Some clones in this sample may be carry-over from other donors' samples. This sequence uses TRBV2 and TRBJ1-4, with 8 bases in between that match TRBD1. Sequencing input: PBMCs. The CDR3 protein sequence reads: CASSERSTGANEKLFF. The DNA reads TGTGCCAGCAGTGAACGATCGACAGGGGCTAATGAAAAACTGTTTTTT.